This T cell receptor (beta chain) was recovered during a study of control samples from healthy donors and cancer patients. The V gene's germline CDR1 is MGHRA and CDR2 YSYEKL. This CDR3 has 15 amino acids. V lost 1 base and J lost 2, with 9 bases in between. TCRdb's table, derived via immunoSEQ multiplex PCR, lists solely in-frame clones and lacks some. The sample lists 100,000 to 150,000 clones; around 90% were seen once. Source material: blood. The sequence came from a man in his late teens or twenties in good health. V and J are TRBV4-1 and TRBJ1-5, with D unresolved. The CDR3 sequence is CASSQGGKGNQPQHF. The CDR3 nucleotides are TGCGCCAGCAGCCAAGGCGGGAAGGGCAATCAGCCCCAGCATTTT.